This T cell receptor (beta chain) was captured by sequencing in a study of blood T cell repertoires in COVID-19. The wider study: The samples span acute and convalescent COVID-19 from the United States, Italy and Spain. In each case, the material was cDNA or gDNA derived from T cells, B-cell-depleted T cells, or PBMCs.

How the authors handled the data: Scientists estimated how many nucleated cells there were by amplifying reference gene primers. Assay: immunoSEQ multiplex PCR; the TCRdb copy retains only in-frame clones and omits some. The D gene and trimming were derived from the DNA, and the V and J assignments and clone size from that table. The sample consists of over 130,000 clones, around three quarters of them appearing once. Trimming removed 4 bases at V and 0 bases at J, with 18 bases between. The CDR3 consists of 17 residues. In germline, CDR1 is SGHVS, CDR2 FQNEAQ. V is TRBV7-8 and J is TRBJ1-1; unclear D gene. The receptor comes from a man in his fifties with acute or convalescent COVID-19. The sample taken for sequencing was peripheral blood. The CDR3 sequence is CASSSLVWEALNTEAFF. The CDR3 nucleotides read TGTGCCAGCAGCTCCCTCGTCTGGGAGGCGTTGAACACTGAAGCTTTCTTT.